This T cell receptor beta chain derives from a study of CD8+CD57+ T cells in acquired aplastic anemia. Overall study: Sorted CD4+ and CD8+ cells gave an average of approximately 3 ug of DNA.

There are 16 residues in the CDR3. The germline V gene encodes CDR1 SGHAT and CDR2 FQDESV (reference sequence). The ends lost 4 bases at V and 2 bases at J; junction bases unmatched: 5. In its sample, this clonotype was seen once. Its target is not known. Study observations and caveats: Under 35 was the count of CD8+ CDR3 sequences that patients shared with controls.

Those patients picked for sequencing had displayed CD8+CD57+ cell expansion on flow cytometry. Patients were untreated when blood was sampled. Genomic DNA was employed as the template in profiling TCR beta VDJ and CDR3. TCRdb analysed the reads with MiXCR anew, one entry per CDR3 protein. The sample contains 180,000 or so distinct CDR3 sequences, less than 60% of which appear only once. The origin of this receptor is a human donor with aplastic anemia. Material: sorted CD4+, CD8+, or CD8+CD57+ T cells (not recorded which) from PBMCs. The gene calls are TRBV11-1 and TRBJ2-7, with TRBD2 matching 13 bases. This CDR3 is CASSSGLAGLTYEQYF. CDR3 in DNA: TGTGCCAGCAGCTCGGGACTAGCGGGGCTTACCTACGAGCAGTACTTC.